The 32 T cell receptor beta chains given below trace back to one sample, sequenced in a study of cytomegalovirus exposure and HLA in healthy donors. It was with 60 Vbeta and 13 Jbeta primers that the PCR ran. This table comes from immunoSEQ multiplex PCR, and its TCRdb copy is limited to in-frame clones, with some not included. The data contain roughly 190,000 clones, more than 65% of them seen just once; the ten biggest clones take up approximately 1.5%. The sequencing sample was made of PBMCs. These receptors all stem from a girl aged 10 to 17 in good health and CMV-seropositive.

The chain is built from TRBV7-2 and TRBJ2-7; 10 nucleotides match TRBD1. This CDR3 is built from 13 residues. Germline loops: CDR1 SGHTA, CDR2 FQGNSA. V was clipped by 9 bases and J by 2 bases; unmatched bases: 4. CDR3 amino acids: CASRGQGTYEQYF. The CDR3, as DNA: TGTGCCAGTCGGGGACAGGGGACCTACGAGCAGTACTTC.

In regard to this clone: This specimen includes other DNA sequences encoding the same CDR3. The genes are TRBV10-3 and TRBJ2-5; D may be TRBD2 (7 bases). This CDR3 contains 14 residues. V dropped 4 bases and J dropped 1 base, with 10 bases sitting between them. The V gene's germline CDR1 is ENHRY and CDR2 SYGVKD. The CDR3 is CAISGGGGQETQYF. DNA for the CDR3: TGTGCCATCAGTGGAGGGGGGGGCCAAGAGACCCAGTACTTC.

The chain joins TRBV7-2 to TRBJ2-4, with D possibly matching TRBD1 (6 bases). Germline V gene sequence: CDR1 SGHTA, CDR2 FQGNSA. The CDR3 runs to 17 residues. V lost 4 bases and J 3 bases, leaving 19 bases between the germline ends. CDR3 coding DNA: TGTGCCAGCAGCTCCCAGGGGATCGGGGATGTCAAAAACATTCAGTACTTC. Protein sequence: CASSSQGIGDVKNIQYF.

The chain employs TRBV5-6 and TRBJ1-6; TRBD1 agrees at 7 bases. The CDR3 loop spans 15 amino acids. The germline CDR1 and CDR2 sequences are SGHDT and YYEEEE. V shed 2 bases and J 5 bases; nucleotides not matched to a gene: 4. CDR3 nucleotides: TGTGCCAGCAGCTTTCCCGGGACAGATAATTCACCCCTCCACTTT. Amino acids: CASSFPGTDNSPLHF. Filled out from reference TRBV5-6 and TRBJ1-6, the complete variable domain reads DAGVTQSPTHLIKTRGQQVTLRCSPKSGHDTVSWYQQALGQGPQFIFQYYEEEERQRGNFPDRFSGHQFPNYSSELNVNALLLGDSALYLCASSFPGTDNSPLHFGNGTRLTVT.

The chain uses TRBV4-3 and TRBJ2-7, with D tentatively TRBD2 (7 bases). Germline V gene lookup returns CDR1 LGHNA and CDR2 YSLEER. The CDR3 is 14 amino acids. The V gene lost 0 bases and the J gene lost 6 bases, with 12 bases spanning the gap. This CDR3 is CASSQDWGGREQYF. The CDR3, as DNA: TGCGCCAGCAGCCAAGATTGGGGGGGCCGCGAGCAGTACTTC.

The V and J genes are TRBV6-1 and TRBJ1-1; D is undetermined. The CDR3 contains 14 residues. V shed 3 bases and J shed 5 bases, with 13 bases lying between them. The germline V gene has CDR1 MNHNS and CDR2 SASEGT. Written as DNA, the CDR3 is TGTGCCAGCAGTGAGCTTTCGGGGATTACTGAAGCTTTCTTT. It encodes CASSELSGITEAFF.

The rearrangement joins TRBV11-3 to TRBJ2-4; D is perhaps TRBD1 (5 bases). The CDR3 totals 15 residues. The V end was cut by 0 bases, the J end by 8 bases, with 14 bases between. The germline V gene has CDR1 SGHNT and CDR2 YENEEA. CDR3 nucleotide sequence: TGTGCCAGCAGCTTAGACGACAGAGTTCCAGACATTCAGTACTTC. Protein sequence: CASSLDDRVPDIQYF. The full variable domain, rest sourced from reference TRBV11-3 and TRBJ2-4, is EAGVVQSPRYKIIEKKQPVAFWCNPISGHNTLYWYLQNLGQGPELLIRYENEEAVDDSQLPKDRFSAERLKGVDSTLKIQPAELGDSAVYLCASSLDDRVPDIQYFGAGTRLSVL.

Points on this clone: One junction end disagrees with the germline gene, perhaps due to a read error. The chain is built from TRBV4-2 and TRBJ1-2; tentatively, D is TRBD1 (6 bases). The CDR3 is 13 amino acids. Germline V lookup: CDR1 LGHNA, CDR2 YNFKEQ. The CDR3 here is CASSQDRTGSGVF. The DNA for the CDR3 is TGTGCCAGCAGCCAAGATCGAACAGGGTCGGGCGTGTTC.

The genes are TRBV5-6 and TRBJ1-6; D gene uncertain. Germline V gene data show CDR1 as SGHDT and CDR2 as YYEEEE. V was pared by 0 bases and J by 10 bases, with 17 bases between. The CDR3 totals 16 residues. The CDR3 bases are TGTGCCAGCAGCTTGGCGAACTCAATCCCGGGATCACCCCTCCACTTT. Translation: CASSLANSIPGSPLHF.

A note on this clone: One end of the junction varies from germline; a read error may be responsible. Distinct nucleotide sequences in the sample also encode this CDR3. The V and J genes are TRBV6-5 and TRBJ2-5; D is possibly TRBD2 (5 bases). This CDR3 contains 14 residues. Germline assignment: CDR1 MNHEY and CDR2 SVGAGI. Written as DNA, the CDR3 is TGCGCCAGCTCGGCCAACGGGGTACGAGAGACCCAGTACTTC. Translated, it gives CASSANGVRETQYF.

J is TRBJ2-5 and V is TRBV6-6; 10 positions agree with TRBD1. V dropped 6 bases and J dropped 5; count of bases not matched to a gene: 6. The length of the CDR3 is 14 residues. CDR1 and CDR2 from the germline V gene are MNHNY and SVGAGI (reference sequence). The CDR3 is CASRLTGGYETQYF. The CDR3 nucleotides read TGTGCCAGCAGACTGACAGGGGGCTACGAGACCCAGTACTTC.

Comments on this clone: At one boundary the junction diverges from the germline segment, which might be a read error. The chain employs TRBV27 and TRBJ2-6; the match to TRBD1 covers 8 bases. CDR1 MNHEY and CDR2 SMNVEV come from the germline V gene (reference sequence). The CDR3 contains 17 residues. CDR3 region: CASSPGTGRGGANVPTF. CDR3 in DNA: TGTGCCAGCAGTCCCGGGACAGGACGAGGTGGGGCCAACGTCCCGACTTTC.

The CDR3 protein is CASSLAQGGFAEGQYF. The CDR3 coding sequence is TGTGCCAGCAGCTTAGCGCAGGGCGGATTTGCTGAAGGGCAGTACTTC. V is TRBV7-2 and J is TRBJ2-7, with a tentative D call TRBD1 (5 bases). Germline-derived CDR1 and CDR2 are SGHTA and FQGNSA. V lost 0 bases to trimming and J lost 9 bases, with 21 bases between them. The CDR3 consists of 16 residues.

CDR3 DNA sequence: TGTGCCAGCAGCTCCCAGCGGCCCACCGGGGAGCTGTTTTTT. As protein: CASSSQRPTGELFF. V gene TRBV7-9 combines with J gene TRBJ2-2; TRBD2 might be the D (5 bases). Trimming removed 4 bases at V and 4 bases at J, with 10 bases between. There are 14 residues in the CDR3. Germline CDR1 is SEHNR and CDR2 is FQNEAQ (reference sequence).

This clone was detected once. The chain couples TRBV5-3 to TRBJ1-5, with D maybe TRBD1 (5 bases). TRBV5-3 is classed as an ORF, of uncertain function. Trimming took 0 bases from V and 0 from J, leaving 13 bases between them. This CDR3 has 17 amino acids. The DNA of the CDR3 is TGTGCCAGAAGCTTGGAGGGGAGGGAGGTTAGCAATCAGCCCCAGCATTTT. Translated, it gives CARSLEGREVSNQPQHF.

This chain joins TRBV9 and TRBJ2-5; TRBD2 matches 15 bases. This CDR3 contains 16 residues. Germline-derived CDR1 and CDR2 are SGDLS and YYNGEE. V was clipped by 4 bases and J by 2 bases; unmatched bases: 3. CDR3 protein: CASSSGTSGGQETQYF. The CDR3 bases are TGTGCCAGCAGCTCCGGGACTAGCGGGGGGCAAGAGACCCAGTACTTC.

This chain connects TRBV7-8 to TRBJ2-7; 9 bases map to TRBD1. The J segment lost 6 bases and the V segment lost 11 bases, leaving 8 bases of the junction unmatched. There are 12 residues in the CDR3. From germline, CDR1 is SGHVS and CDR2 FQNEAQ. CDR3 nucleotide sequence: TGTGCCTCCAGGACAGGGGAGGGCGAGCAGTACTTC. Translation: CASRTGEGEQYF.

The CDR3 DNA follows: TGCAGCGTTGAAGTCACAGGGAGTGAAAAACTGTTTTTT. This gives the protein CSVEVTGSEKLFF. The chain uses TRBV29-1 and TRBJ1-4; possibly TRBD1 for D (6 bases). This CDR3 comprises 13 residues. CDR1 is SQVTM, CDR2 ANQGSEA, per germline. The V gene lost 1 base and the J gene lost 7 bases, with 10 bases spanning the gap.

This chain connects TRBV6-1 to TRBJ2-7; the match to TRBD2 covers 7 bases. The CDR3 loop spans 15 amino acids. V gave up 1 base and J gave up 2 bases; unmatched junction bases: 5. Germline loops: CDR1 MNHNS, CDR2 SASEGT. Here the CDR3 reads CASSEVGGGTYEQYF. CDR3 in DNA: TGTGCCAGCAGTGAAGTGGGCGGGGGAACCTACGAGCAGTACTTC.

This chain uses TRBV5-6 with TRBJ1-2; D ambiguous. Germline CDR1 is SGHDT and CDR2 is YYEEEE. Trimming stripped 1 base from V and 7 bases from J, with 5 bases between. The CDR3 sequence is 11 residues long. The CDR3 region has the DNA TGTGCCAGCAGCTTGACCGGTGGCTACACCTTC. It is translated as CASSLTGGYTF.

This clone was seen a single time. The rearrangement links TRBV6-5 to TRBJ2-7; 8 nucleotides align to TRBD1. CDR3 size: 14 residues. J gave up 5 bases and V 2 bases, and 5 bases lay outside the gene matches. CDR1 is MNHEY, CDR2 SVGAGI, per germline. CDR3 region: CASSYTPGGDEQYF. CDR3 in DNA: TGTGCCAGCAGTTACACCCCAGGGGGCGACGAGCAGTACTTC.

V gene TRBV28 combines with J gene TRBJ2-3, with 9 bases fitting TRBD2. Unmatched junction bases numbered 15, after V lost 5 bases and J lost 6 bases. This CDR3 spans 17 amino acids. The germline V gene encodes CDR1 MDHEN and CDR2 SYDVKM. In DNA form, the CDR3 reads TGTGCCAGCAGTCCAGAAACCAGGGGACTAGCAACCGATACGCAGTATTTT. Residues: CASSPETRGLATDTQYF.

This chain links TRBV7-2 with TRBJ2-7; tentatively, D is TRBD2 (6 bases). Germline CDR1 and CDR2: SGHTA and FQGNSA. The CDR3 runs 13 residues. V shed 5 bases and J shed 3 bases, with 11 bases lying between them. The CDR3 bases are TGTGCCAGCAGCCTTAGTAGCGGCTACGAGCAGTACTTC. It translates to CASSLSSGYEQYF.

The CDR3 sequence: CASSEQRGGYEQYF. CDR3 nucleotide sequence: TGTGCCAGCAGTGAACAGCGGGGGGGCTACGAGCAGTACTTC. The chain is built from TRBV6-5 and TRBJ2-7, with TRBD2 matching over 10 bases. The CDR3 is 14 residues long. Looked up from germline, CDR1 is MNHEY and CDR2 is SVGAGI. Unmatched junction bases numbered 4, after V lost 5 bases and J lost 3 bases.

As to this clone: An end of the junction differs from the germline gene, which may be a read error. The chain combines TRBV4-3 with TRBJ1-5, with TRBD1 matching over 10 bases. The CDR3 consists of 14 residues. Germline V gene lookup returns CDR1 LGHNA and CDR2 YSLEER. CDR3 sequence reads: CASSAGTGVQPRHF. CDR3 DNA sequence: TGCGCCAGCAGCGCGGGGACAGGGGTTCAGCCCCGGCATTTT.

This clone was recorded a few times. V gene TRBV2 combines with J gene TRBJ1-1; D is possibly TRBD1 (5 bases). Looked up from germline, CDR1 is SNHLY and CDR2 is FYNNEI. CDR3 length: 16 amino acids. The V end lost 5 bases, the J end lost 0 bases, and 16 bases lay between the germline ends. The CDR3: CASSIRGGEMNTEAFF. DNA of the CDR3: TGTGCCAGCAGTATTAGGGGAGGAGAAATGAACACTGAAGCTTTCTTT. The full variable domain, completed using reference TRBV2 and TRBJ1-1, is EPEVTQTPSHQVTQMGQEVILRCVPISNHLYFYWYRQILGQKVEFLVSFYNNEISEKSEIFDDQFSVERPDGSNFTLKIRSTKLEDSAMYFCASSIRGGEMNTEAFFGQGTRLTVV.

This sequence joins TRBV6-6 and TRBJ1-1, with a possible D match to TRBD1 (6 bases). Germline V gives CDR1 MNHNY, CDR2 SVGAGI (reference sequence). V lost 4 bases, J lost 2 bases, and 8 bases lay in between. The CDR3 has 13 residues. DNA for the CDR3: TGTGCCAGCAGTTCAGGGGTTAACACTGAAGCTTTCTTT. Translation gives CASSSGVNTEAFF.

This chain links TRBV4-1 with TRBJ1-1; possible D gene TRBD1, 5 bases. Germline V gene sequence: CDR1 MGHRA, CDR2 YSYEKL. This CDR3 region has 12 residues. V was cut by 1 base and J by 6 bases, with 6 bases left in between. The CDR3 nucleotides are TGCGCCAGCAGCCAAGTAGGGGCTGAAGCTTTCTTT. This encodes CASSQVGAEAFF.

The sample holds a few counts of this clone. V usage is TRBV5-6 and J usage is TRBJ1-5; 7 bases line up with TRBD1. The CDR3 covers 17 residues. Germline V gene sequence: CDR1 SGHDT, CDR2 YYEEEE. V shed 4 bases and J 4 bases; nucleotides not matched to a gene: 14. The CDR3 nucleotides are TGTGCCAGCAGCGCTAGTGACAGGGCGGTACGGAATCAGCCCCAGCATTTT. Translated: CASSASDRAVRNQPQHF.

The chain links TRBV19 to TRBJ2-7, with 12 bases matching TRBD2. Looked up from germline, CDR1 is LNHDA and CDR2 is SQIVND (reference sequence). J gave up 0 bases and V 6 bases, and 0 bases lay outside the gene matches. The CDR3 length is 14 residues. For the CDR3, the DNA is TGTGCCAGTAGGACTAGCGGGAGCTCCTACGAGCAGTACTTC. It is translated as CASRTSGSSYEQYF.

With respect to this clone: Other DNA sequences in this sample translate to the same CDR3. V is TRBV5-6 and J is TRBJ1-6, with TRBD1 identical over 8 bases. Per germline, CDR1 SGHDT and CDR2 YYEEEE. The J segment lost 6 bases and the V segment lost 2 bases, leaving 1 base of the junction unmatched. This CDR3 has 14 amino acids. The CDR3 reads CASSLQGGNSPLHF. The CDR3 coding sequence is TGTGCCAGCAGCTTACAGGGGGGTAATTCACCCCTCCACTTT.

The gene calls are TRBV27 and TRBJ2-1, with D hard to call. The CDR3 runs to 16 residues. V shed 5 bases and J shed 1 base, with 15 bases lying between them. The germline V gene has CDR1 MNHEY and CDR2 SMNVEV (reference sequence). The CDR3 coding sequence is TGTGCCAGCAGTCCCTCCCCTGGTACTTCCTACAATGAGCAGTTCTTC. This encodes CASSPSPGTSYNEQFF.